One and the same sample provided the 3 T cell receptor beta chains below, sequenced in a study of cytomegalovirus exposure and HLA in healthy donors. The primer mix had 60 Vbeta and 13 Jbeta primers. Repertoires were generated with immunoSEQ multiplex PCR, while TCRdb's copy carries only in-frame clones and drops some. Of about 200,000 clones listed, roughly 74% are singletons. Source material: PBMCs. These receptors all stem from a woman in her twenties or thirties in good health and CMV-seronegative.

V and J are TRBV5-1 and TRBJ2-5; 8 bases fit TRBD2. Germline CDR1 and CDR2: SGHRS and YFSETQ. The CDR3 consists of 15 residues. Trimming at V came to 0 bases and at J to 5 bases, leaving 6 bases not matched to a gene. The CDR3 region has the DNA TGCGCCAGCAGCTTGGCGCCAGCGGGAGTCGAGACCCAGTACTTC. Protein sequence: CASSLAPAGVETQYF.

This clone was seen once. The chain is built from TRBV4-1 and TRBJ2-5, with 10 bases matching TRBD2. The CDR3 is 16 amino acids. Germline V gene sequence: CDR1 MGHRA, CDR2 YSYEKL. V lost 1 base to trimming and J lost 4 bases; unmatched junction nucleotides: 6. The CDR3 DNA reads TGCGCCAGCAGCCAAGTGCAAGCGGGGGGGGCAGAGACCCAGTACTTC. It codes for CASSQVQAGGAETQYF.

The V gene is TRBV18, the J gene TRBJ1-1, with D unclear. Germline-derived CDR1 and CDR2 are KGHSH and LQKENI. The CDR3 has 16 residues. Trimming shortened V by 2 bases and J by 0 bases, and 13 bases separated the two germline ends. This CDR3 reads CASSPSEWLMNTEAFF. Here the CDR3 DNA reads TGTGCCAGCTCACCATCGGAGTGGTTAATGAACACTGAAGCTTTCTTT.